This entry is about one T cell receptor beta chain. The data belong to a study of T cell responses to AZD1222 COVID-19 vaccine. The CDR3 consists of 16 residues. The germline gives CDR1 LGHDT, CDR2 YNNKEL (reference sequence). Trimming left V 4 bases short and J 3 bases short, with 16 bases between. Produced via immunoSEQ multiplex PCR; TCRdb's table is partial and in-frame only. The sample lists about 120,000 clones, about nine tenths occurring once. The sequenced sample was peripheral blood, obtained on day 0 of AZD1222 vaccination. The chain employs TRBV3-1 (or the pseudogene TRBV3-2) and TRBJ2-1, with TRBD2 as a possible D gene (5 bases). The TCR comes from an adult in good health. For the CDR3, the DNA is TGTGCCAGCAGCCCTGAGTTGAGGGCCATCTACAATGAGCAGTTCTTC. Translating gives CASSPELRAIYNEQFF.